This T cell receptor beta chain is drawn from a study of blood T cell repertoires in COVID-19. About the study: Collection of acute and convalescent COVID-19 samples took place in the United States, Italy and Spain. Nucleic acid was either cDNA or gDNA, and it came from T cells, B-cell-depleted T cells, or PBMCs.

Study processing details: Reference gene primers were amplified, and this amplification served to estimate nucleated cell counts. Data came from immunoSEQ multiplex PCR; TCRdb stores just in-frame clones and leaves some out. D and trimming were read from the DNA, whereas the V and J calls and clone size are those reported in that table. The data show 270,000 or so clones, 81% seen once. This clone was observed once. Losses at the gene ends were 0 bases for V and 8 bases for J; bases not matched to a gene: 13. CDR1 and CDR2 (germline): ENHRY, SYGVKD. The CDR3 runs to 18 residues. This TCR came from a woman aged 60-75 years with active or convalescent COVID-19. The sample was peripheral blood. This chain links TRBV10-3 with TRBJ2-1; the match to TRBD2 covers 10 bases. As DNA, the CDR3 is TGTGCCATCAGTGAGTCCGGGCGGGCTAGCGGGGGTAGGGATGAGCAGTTCTTC. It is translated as CAISESGRASGGRDEQFF.